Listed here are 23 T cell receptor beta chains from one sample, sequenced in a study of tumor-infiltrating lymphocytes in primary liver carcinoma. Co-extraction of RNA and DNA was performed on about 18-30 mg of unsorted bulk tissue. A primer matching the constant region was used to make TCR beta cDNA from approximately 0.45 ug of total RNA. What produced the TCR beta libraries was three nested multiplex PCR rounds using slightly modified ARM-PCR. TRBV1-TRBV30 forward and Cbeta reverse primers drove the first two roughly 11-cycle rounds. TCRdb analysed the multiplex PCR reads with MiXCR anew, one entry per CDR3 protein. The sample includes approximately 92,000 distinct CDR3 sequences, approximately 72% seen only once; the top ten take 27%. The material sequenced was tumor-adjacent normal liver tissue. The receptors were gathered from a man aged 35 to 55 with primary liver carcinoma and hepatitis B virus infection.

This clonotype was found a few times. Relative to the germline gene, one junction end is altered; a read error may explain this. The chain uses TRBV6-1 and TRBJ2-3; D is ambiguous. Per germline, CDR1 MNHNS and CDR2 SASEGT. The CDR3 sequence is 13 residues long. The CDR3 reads CVSSEDIGNTQYF. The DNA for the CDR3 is TGTGTCAGCAGTGAAGATATTGGAAATACGCAGTATTTT.

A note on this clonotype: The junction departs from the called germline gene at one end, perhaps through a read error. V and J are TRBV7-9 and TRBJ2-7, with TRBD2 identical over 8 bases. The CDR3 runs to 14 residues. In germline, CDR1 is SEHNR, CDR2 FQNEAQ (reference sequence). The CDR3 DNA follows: TGTGCCAGCTTTTCAGCTAGCGGGCTCTACGAGCAGTATTTC. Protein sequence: CASFSASGLYEQYF. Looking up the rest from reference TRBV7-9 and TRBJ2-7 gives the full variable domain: DTGVSQNPRHKITKRGQNVTFRCDPISEHNRLYWYRQTLGQGPEFLTYFQNEAQLEKSRLLSDRFSAERPKGSFSTLEIQRTEQGDSAMYLCASFSASGLYEQYFGPGTRLTVT.

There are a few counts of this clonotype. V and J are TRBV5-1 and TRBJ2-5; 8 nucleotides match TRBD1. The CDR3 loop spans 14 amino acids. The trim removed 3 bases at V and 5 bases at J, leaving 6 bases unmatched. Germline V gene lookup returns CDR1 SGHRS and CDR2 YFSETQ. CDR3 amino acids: CASSSGQGGETQYF. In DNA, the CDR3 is TGCGCCAGCAGCTCCGGACAGGGTGGGGAGACCCAGTACTTC.

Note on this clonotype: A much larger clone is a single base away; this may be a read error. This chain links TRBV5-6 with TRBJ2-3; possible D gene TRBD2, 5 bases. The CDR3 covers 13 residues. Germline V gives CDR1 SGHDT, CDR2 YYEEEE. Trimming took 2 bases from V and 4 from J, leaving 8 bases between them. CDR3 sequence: CASSFKEADTQYF. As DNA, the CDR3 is TGTGCCAGCAGCTTTAAGGAGGCAGATACGCAGTATTTT.

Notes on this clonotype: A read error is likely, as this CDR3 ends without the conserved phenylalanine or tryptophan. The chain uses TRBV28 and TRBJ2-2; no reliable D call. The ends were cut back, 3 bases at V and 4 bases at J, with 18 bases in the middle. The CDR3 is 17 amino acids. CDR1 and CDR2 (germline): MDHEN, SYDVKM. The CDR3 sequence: CASSFWEGRSSTGELFS. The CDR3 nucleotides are TGTGCCAGCAGTTTCTGGGAAGGACGGTCGAGCACCGGGGAGCTGTTTTCT.

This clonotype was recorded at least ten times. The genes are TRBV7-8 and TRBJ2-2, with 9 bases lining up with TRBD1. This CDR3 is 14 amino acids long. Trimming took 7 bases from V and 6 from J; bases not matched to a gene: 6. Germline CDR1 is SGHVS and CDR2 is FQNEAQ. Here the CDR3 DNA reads TGTGCCAGCACCGGGACAGGGTGGGCCGGGGAGCTGTTTTTT. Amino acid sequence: CASTGTGWAGELFF.

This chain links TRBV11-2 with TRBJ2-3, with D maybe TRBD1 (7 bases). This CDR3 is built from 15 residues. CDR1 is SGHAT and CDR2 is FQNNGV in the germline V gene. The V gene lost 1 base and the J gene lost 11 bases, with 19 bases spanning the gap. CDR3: CASSLVQGRTNMQYF. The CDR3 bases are TGTGCCAGCAGCTTAGTACAGGGGAGGACAAATATGCAGTATTTT.

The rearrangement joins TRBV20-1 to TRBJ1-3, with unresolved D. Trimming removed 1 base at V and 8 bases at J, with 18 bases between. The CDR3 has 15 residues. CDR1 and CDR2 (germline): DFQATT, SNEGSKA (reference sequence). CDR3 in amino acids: CSARVSLLNPDTIYF. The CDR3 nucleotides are TGCAGTGCTAGAGTAAGCCTCCTAAACCCAGACACCATATATTTT.

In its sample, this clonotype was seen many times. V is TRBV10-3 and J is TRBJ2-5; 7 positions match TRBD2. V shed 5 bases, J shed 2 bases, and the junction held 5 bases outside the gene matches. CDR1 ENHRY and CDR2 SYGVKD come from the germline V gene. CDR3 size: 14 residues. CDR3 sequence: CAISSGEGQETQYF. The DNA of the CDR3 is TGTGCCATCAGTTCGGGGGAGGGACAAGAGACCCAGTACTTC.

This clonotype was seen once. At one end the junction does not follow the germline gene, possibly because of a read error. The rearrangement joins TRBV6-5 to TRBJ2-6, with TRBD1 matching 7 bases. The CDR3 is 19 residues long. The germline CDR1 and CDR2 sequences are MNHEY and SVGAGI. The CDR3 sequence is CANSYSNGTVYSGANVLTF. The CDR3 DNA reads TGTGCCAACAGTTACTCGAACGGGACAGTTTACTCTGGGGCCAACGTCCTGACTTTC.

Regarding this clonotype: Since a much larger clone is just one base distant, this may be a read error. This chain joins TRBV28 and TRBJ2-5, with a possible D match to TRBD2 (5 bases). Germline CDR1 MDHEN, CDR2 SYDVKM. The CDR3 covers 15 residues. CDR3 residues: CASSSTSLAEDTQYF. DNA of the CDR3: TGTGCCAGCAGTTCCACCTCTCTAGCTGAAGATACCCAGTACTTC.

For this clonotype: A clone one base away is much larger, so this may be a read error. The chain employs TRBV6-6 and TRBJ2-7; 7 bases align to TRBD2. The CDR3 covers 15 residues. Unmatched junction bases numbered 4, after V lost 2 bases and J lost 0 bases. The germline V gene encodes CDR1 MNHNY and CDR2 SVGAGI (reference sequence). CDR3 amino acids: CASSYVAGCSYEQYF. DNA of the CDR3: TGTGCCAGCAGTTACGTAGCGGGCTGCTCCTACGAGCAGTACTTC.

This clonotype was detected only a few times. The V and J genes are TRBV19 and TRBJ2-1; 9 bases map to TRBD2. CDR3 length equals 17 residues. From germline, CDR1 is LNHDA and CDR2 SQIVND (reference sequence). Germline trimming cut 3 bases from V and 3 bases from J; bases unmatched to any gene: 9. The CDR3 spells CASSILAGAGGYNEQFF. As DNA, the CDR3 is TGTGCCAGTAGTATCTTAGCGGGAGCGGGGGGCTACAATGAGCAGTTCTTC.

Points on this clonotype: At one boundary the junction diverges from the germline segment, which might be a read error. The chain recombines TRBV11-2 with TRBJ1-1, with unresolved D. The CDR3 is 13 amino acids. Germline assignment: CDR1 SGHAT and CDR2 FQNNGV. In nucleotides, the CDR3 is TGTACCAGCAGCTTAACTTCGAACACTGAAGCTTTATTT. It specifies CTSSLTSNTEALF.

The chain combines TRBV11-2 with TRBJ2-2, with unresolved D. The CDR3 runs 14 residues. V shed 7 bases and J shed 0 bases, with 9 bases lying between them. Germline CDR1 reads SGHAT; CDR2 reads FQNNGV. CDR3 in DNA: TGTGCCAGCACATTCGGATCGAACACCGGGGAGCTGTTTTTT. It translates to CASTFGSNTGELFF.

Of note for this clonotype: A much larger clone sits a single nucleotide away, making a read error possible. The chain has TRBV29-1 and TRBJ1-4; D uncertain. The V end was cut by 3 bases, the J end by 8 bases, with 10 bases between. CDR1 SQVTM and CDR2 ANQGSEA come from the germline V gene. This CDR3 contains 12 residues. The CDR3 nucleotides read TGCAGCGTTGACGAAACGGGGGAAAAACTGTTTTTT. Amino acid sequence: CSVDETGEKLFF. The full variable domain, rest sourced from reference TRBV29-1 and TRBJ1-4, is SAVISQKPSRDICQRGTSLTIQCQVDSQVTMMFWYRQQPGQSLTLIATANQGSEATYESGFVIDKFPISRPNLTFSTLTVSNMSPEDSSIYLCSVDETGEKLFFGSGTQLSVL.

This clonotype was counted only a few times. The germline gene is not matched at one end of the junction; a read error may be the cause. CDR3 sequence reads: CVSSFGLAGYEQFF. The CDR3 coding sequence is TGTGTCAGCAGTTTCGGACTAGCGGGTTATGAGCAGTTCTTC. The chain employs TRBV6-5 and TRBJ2-1; 11 nucleotides agree with TRBD2. The CDR3 has 14 residues. The germline gives CDR1 MNHEY, CDR2 SVGAGI.

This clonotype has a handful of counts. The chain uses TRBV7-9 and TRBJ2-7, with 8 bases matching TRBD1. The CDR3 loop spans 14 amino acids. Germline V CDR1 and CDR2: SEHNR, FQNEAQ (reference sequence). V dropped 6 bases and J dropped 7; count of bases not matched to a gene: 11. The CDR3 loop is CASSWTGTGGEQYF. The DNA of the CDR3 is TGTGCCAGCAGTTGGACAGGGACCGGGGGAGAGCAGTACTTC.

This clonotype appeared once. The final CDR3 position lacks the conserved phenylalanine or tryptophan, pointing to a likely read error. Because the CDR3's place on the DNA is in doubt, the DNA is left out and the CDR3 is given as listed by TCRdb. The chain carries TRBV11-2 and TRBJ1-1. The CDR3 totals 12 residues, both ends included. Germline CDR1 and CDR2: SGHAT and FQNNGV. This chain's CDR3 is CASSLGSTEASL.

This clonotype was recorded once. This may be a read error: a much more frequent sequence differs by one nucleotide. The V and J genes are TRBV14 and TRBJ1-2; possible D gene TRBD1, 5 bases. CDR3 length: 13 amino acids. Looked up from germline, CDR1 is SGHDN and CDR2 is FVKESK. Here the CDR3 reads CACSHGTDYGYTF. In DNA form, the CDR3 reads TGTGCCTGCAGCCACGGGACGGACTATGGCTACACCTTC. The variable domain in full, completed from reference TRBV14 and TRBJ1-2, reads EAGVTQFPSHSVIEKGQTVTLRCDPISGHDNLYWYRRVMGKEIKFLLHFVKESKQDESGMPNNRFLAERTGGTYSTLKVQPAELEDSGVYFCACSHGTDYGYTFGSGTRLTVV.

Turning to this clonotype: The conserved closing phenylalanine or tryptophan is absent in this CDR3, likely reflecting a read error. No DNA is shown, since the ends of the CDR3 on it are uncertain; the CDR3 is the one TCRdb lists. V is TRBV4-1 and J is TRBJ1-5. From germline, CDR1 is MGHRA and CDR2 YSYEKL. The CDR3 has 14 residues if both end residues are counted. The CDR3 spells CASSQDRVIQPQRS.

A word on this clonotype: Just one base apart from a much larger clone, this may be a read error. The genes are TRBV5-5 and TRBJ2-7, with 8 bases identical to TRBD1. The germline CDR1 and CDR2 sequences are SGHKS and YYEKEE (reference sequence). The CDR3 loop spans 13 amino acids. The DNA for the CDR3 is TGTGCCAACAGCTTGACAGGGGTGAACGAGCAGTACTTC. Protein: CANSLTGVNEQYF.

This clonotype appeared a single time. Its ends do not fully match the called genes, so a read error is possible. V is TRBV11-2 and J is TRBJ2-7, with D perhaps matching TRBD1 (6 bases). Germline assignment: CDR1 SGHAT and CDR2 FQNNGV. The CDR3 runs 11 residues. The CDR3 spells CANGQSYDQYF. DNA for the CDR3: TGTGCCAACGGACAGTCCTACGATCAGTACTTC.